These 2 T cell receptor beta chains were all obtained from the same sample, sequenced in a study of T cells after yellow fever vaccination. TCRdb called the 5' RACE reads again in MiXCR, with one record for every CDR3 protein. The sample has hundreds of thousands of distinct CDR3 sequences, 9% to 15% seen once. Here the sequenced sample was PBMCs, taken on the day of the yellow fever booster vaccination. The receptors come from a man younger than 40 who received the YFV17D yellow fever vaccine.

The chain joins TRBV28 to TRBJ2-1, with 10 nucleotides matching TRBD2. The CDR3 length is 16 residues. The germline V gene has CDR1 MDHEN and CDR2 SYDVKM. J lost 10 bases, V lost 5 bases, and 14 bases had no gene match. The CDR3 loop is CASSTQGLARSTEQFF. The CDR3 DNA is TGTGCCAGCAGTACCCAGGGACTAGCGAGATCAACGGAGCAGTTCTTC.

This clonotype was observed a handful of times. The chain's CDR3 is CASSQSVSGSYEQFF. DNA for the CDR3: TGCGCCAGCAGTCAATCGGTTAGCGGGAGCTATGAGCAGTTCTTC. The V call is TRBV23-1, the J call TRBJ2-1, with TRBD2 identical over 9 bases. TRBV23-1 is recorded as an ORF, its role being uncertain. This CDR3 is built from 15 residues. Germline trimming cut 0 bases from V and 8 bases from J; bases unmatched to any gene: 5.